One and the same sample provided the 28 T cell receptor beta chains below, sequenced in a study of T cell changes during pregnancy in multiple sclerosis. Assay used: immunoSEQ multiplex PCR; TCRdb lists only in-frame clones, some missing. The sample holds almost 65,000 clones, 92% seen once. The specimen was peripheral blood, collected in the first trimester of pregnancy. The origin of the receptors is a female donor with multiple sclerosis, enrolled in a pregnancy study.

The CDR3 loop is CASSLAGINYEQYF. CDR3 coding DNA: TGCGCCAGCAGCTTGGCCGGGATTAACTACGAGCAGTACTTC. V gene TRBV5-1 combines with J gene TRBJ2-7; D possibly corresponds to TRBD2 (5 bases). The V and J ends lost 0 bases and 3 bases respectively, with 10 bases between them. CDR1 and CDR2 from the germline V gene are SGHRS and YFSETQ. The CDR3 extends over 14 amino acids.

The V call is TRBV28, the J call TRBJ1-1, with D tentatively TRBD1 (6 bases). This CDR3 region has 15 residues. V dropped 3 bases and J dropped 2 bases, with 13 bases sitting between them. The germline CDR1 and CDR2 sequences are MDHEN and SYDVKM. CDR3: CASSLKGGRNTEAFF. The CDR3, as DNA: TGTGCCAGCAGTTTGAAAGGGGGAAGAAACACTGAAGCTTTCTTT. Filled out from reference TRBV28 and TRBJ1-1, the complete variable domain reads DVKVTQSSRYLVKRTGEKVFLECVQDMDHENMFWYRQDPGLGLRLIYFSYDVKMKEKGDIPEGYSVSREKKERFSLILESASTNQTSMYLCASSLKGGRNTEAFFGQGTRLTVV.

The chain joins TRBV4-3 to TRBJ2-3; D might be TRBD2 (6 bases). The germline V and J ends were trimmed by 0 bases and 1 base, with 11 bases remaining between them. Looked up from germline, CDR1 is LGHNA and CDR2 is YSLEER. The length of the CDR3 is 16 residues. CDR3 coding DNA: TGCGCCAGCAGCCAAGATGCGGGATGGGGCACAGATACGCAGTATTTT. Amino acid sequence: CASSQDAGWGTDTQYF.

J is TRBJ1-2 and V is TRBV28, with D possibly being TRBD1 (6 bases). Germline CDR1 and CDR2: MDHEN and SYDVKM. The ends were cut back, 2 bases at V and 2 bases at J, with 9 bases in the middle. This CDR3 comprises 14 residues. The CDR3 DNA follows: TGTGCCAGCAGTTTAGACAGGACGAACTATGGCTACACCTTC. This encodes CASSLDRTNYGYTF.

V usage is TRBV7-3 and J usage is TRBJ2-1, with 11 bases identical to TRBD2. V was clipped by 0 bases and J by 9 bases; unmatched bases: 4. This CDR3 region has 15 residues. The germline V gene encodes CDR1 SGHTA and CDR2 FQGTGA. The CDR3 bases are TGTGCCAGCAGCTTAACTAGCGGGAGGGCAATTGAGCAGTTCTTC. Translation gives CASSLTSGRAIEQFF.

The rearrangement joins TRBV27 to TRBJ2-7; 14 nucleotides line up with TRBD2. The CDR3 spans 16 residues. The germline CDR1 and CDR2 sequences are MNHEY and SMNVEV (reference sequence). V trimming: 5 bases; J trimming: 6 bases; junction bases outside the gene matches: 9. CDR3 DNA: TGTGCCAGCAGTGGACGACTAGCGGGAGGGCCGGGCGAGCAGTACTTC. Protein: CASSGRLAGGPGEQYF.

The chain joins TRBV10-3 to TRBJ1-4; no clear D. This CDR3 is 18 amino acids long. CDR1 is ENHRY and CDR2 is SYGVKD in the germline V gene. Trimming pared 3 bases from V and 8 bases from J, leaving 25 bases between. CDR3 in amino acids: CAISDSVFSGEEEEKLFF. In nucleotides, the CDR3 is TGTGCCATCAGTGACAGTGTATTTTCTGGGGAGGAGGAGGAAAAACTGTTTTTT.

The chain couples TRBV7-2 to TRBJ1-1; D is perhaps TRBD1 (5 bases). From germline, CDR1 is SGHTA and CDR2 FQGNSA. V shed 5 bases and J shed 4 bases, with 20 bases lying between them. The CDR3 has 16 residues. The CDR3 DNA follows: TGTGCCAGCAGCCCGCAAACTCAGGGTAGGGGCACTGAAGCTTTCTTT. This codes for CASSPQTQGRGTEAFF.

The J gene is TRBJ1-5, the V gene TRBV7-3; D is perhaps TRBD1 (5 bases). CDR3 length: 15 amino acids. Germline V gives CDR1 SGHTA, CDR2 FQGTGA. V lost 4 bases and J 6 bases, leaving 16 bases between the germline ends. The CDR3 sequence is CASSSTALFRQPQHF. DNA for the CDR3: TGTGCCAGCAGCTCGACAGCCCTCTTTCGTCAGCCCCAGCATTTT. The whole variable domain, filled in from reference TRBV7-3 and TRBJ1-5, reads GAGVSQTPSNKVTEKGKYVELRCDPISGHTALYWYRQSLGQGPEFLIYFQGTGAADDSGLPNDRFFAVRPEGSVSTLKIQRTERGDSAVYLCASSSTALFRQPQHFGDGTRLSIL.

This clone occurred once. The rearrangement links TRBV5-6 to TRBJ2-2; possible D gene TRBD2, 5 bases. Germline V CDR1 and CDR2: SGHDT, YYEEEE. CDR3 length: 16 amino acids. Trimming left V 3 bases short and J 0 bases short, with 12 bases between. The CDR3 DNA follows: TGTGCCAGCAGCTCGCGAGGACTTTCGAACACCGGGGAGCTGTTTTTT. It specifies CASSSRGLSNTGELFF.

Only a few counts were recorded for this clone. The J gene is TRBJ2-7, the V gene TRBV5-6; D is perhaps TRBD1 (6 bases). With 4 bases removed from V and 1 base from J, the gap between germline ends came to 18 bases. CDR3 length: 16 residues. Germline-derived CDR1 and CDR2 are SGHDT and YYEEEE. This CDR3 is CASSELRGGFSYEQYF. For the CDR3, the DNA is TGTGCCAGCAGCGAACTTCGAGGGGGATTTTCCTACGAGCAGTACTTC.

V and J are TRBV6-5 and TRBJ2-7; TRBD1 is a possible D gene (5 bases). The V gene lost 0 bases and the J gene lost 5 bases, with 8 bases spanning the gap. Germline V CDR1 and CDR2: MNHEY, SVGAGI. The CDR3 contains 13 residues. This chain's CDR3 is CASSYSWGDEQYF. CDR3 nucleotide sequence: TGTGCCAGCAGTTACTCGTGGGGCGACGAGCAGTACTTC.

The chain recombines TRBV7-9 with TRBJ1-4; 9 bases align to TRBD1. J gave up 6 bases and V 4 bases, and 9 bases lay outside the gene matches. Germline loops: CDR1 SEHNR, CDR2 FQNEAQ (reference sequence). This CDR3 region has 16 residues. The CDR3 DNA sequence: TGTGCCAGCAGCTCCCCGTCGGGACAGGGAGATGAAAAACTGTTTTTT. Its translation is CASSSPSGQGDEKLFF.

This clone was picked up one time. The V call is TRBV5-1, the J call TRBJ2-1; 14 bases align to TRBD2. The germline gives CDR1 SGHRS, CDR2 YFSETQ. The CDR3 totals 16 residues. With 1 base clipped from V and 6 bases from J, the junction kept 3 bases outside the gene matches. This CDR3 reads CASSLYGTSGSNEQFF. CDR3 nucleotides: TGCGCCAGCAGCTTGTATGGGACTAGCGGGAGCAATGAGCAGTTCTTC.

This clone turned up a few times. This sequence joins TRBV6-5 and TRBJ1-1, with 7 bases lining up with TRBD1. The V segment lost 6 bases and the J segment 10 bases; nucleotides outside the gene matches: 11. Germline V CDR1 and CDR2: MNHEY, SVGAGI. The CDR3 runs to 13 residues. The CDR3 protein is CASRRGDRGVAFF. The CDR3 coding sequence is TGTGCCAGCAGGCGTGGGGACAGAGGGGTAGCTTTCTTT.

The chain joins TRBV7-3 to TRBJ2-3; TRBD2 matches 8 bases. V shed 8 bases and J 4 bases; nucleotides not matched to a gene: 14. The germline CDR1 and CDR2 sequences are SGHTA and FQGTGA. The CDR3 is 16 amino acids. CDR3 nucleotide sequence: TGTGCCAGCGGGCCCATAGCGGGGCCTTTCGCAGATACGCAGTATTTT. This translates into CASGPIAGPFADTQYF.

The chain uses TRBV7-2 and TRBJ2-5, with 10 bases aligning to TRBD2. With V trimmed by 2 bases and J by 1 base, 4 bases remained unmatched. Germline CDR1 and CDR2: SGHTA and FQGNSA. The CDR3 consists of 16 residues. CDR3 DNA: TGTGCCAGCAGCTTATTTCCTAGCGGGGGCCAAGAGACCCAGTACTTC. Translation gives CASSLFPSGGQETQYF.

The chain employs TRBV5-6 and TRBJ2-7; possibly TRBD1 for D (5 bases). This CDR3 has 14 amino acids. Per the germline V gene, CDR1 is SGHDT and CDR2 is YYEEEE. V gave up 4 bases and J gave up 5 bases, with 16 bases separating them. The CDR3 nucleotides are TGTGCCAGCAGCACCCGCCAGGGAATCGACGAGCAGTACTTC. This sequence encodes CASSTRQGIDEQYF.

This sequence joins TRBV5-1 and TRBJ1-2; 7 bases are shared with TRBD1. CDR1 is SGHRS, CDR2 YFSETQ, per germline. With V trimmed by 4 bases and J by 4 bases, 4 bases remained unmatched. The CDR3 runs to 13 residues. The CDR3 nucleotides are TGCGCCAGCAGCAGGGACAGCCCCTATGGCTACACCTTC. The encoded protein is CASSRDSPYGYTF.

The CDR3 DNA reads as TGTGCCAGCAGCTTACAGGGGGCTGGAGGTACGGATACGCAGTATTTT. Amino acids: CASSLQGAGGTDTQYF. V gene TRBV7-2 combines with J gene TRBJ2-3; TRBD1 matches at 8 bases. Germline-derived CDR1 and CDR2 are SGHTA and FQGNSA. The V and J ends lost 2 bases and 6 bases, in that order; junction bases with no gene match: 10. The CDR3 runs 16 residues.

The rearrangement joins TRBV5-5 to TRBJ2-4, with TRBD1 matching over 7 bases. The CDR3 is 14 amino acids. The germline V gene has CDR1 SGHKS and CDR2 YYEKEE (reference sequence). Losses at the gene ends were 3 bases for V and 3 bases for J; bases not matched to a gene: 3. In nucleotides, the CDR3 is TGTGCCAGCAGCTCCGGGGACAGCAAAAACATTCAGTACTTC. Protein product: CASSSGDSKNIQYF.

The chain couples TRBV4-3 to TRBJ2-7, with 10 bases fitting TRBD2. The CDR3 is 15 residues long. The V and J ends lost 4 bases and 12 bases, in that order; junction bases with no gene match: 15. CDR1 and CDR2 (germline): LGHNA, YSLEER. The CDR3 protein is CASSPTGTSDPRMYF. CDR3 coding DNA: TGCGCCAGCAGCCCGACCGGGACTAGCGACCCTAGAATGTACTTC.

The chain couples TRBV4-1 to TRBJ1-6; D unresolved. Germline V gene data show CDR1 as MGHRA and CDR2 as YSYEKL. The CDR3 covers 16 residues. Trimming took off 0 bases at V and 12 bases at J, with 18 bases between the two ends. The CDR3 here is CASSQDYELLVQPLHF. In nucleotides, the CDR3 is TGCGCCAGCAGCCAAGATTATGAGCTGCTTGTCCAACCCCTCCACTTT.

The chain joins TRBV15 to TRBJ1-2; TRBD1 might be the D (5 bases). Germline CDR1 LNHNV, CDR2 YYDKDF (reference sequence). With 3 bases removed from V and 7 bases from J, the gap between germline ends came to 15 bases. This CDR3 region has 14 residues. The CDR3 coding sequence is TGTGCCACCAGCAGGCCCCTCGACAGTGGTGGCTACACCTTC. It codes for CATSRPLDSGGYTF.

The chain couples TRBV27 to TRBJ2-7; D remains ambiguous. Trimming left V 6 bases short and J 1 base short, with 10 bases between. CDR3 length equals 13 residues. Germline lookup yields CDR1 MNHEY and CDR2 SMNVEV (reference sequence). The CDR3 DNA reads TGTGCCAGCAGCCTGACAAAGTCCTACGAGCAGTACTTC. The encoded protein is CASSLTKSYEQYF.

This chain uses TRBV27 with TRBJ1-2; 9 bases agree with TRBD1. J was trimmed by 6 bases and V by 4 bases; bases with no gene match: 12. The CDR3 covers 16 residues. Germline V lookup: CDR1 MNHEY, CDR2 SMNVEV (reference sequence). The CDR3 nucleotides read TGTGCCAGCAGTTCCCATCACAGGGGGCGAGATGATGGCTACACCTTC. This codes for CASSSHHRGRDDGYTF.

This sequence joins TRBV19 and TRBJ1-1; D is unresolved. The germline V gene encodes CDR1 LNHDA and CDR2 SQIVND (reference sequence). The V end was cut by 10 bases, the J end by 3 bases, with 15 bases between. The CDR3 spans 13 residues. CDR3 sequence: CATSLVADTEAFF. The CDR3 bases are TGTGCCACCTCATTAGTGGCGGACACTGAAGCTTTCTTT. The full variable domain, with the rest looked up from reference TRBV19 and TRBJ1-1, is DGGITQSPKYLFRKEGQNVTLSCEQNLNHDAMYWYRQDPGQGLRLIYYSQIVNDFQKGDIAEGYSVSREKKESFPLTVTSAQKNPTAFYLCATSLVADTEAFFGQGTRLTVV.

The chain couples TRBV6-5 to TRBJ2-3, with D possibly TRBD1 on 6 matching bases. The V gene lost 2 bases and the J gene lost 0 bases, with 9 bases spanning the gap. This CDR3 is 15 amino acids long. Looked up from germline, CDR1 is MNHEY and CDR2 is SVGAGI. This CDR3 reads CASSYVGTSTDTQYF. CDR3 sequence (DNA): TGTGCCAGCAGTTACGTAGGGACAAGCACAGATACGCAGTATTTT.